A single sample is the source of the 8 T cell receptor beta chains below, sequenced in a study of CD8+ T cells in alopecia areata. TCR sequencing used cDNA made by reverse transcription of extracted RNA. The protocol was immunoSEQ multiplex PCR, while the TCRdb copy is restricted to in-frame clones and leaves out a portion. The table shows 150,000 to 200,000 clones, with roughly 66% occurring only once. Sample treatment: oral pan-JAK inhibitor, 5-10 mg twice daily. Sequenced here: CD4+ T cells sorted from blood, sampled at week 24, from a patient treated with tofacitinib. The receptors shown here come from a human donor with alopecia areata.

The chain employs TRBV29-1 and TRBJ1-6; D may be TRBD1 (6 bases). The germline CDR1 and CDR2 sequences are SQVTM and ANQGSEA. V lost 7 bases, J lost 8 bases, and 12 bases lay in between. This CDR3 is 12 amino acids long. In DNA, the CDR3 is TGCAGCGCAGGGGACCCCCATTCACCCCTCCACTTT. Its protein product is CSAGDPHSPLHF.

The chain uses TRBV27 and TRBJ1-2; 9 bases match TRBD1. Germline values: CDR1 MNHEY, CDR2 SMNVEV (reference sequence). Trimming at V came to 4 bases and at J to 4 bases, leaving 1 base not matched to a gene. The CDR3 contains 13 residues. CDR3 residues: CASSWDRAYGYTF. The CDR3 DNA follows: TGTGCCAGCAGTTGGGACAGGGCCTATGGCTACACCTTC.

V and J are TRBV7-2 and TRBJ2-1, with TRBD2 matching over 7 bases. The CDR3 contains 14 residues. Germline V gene sequence: CDR1 SGHTA, CDR2 FQGNSA. V trimming: 7 bases; J trimming: 8 bases; junction bases outside the gene matches: 11. The CDR3 DNA reads TGTGCCAGCACCGTAAATCTGGCGGGGGATGAGCAGTTCTTC. This codes for CASTVNLAGDEQFF.

The V and J genes are TRBV5-6 and TRBJ2-1, with 9 bases identical to TRBD2. This CDR3 has 13 amino acids. J was trimmed by 10 bases and V by 4 bases; bases with no gene match: 6. Germline V CDR1 and CDR2: SGHDT, YYEEEE. CDR3 protein: CASSMITSGEQFF. DNA of the CDR3: TGTGCCAGCAGCATGATCACTAGCGGGGAGCAGTTCTTC.

The V gene is TRBV5-1, the J gene TRBJ1-1; possibly TRBD1 for D (5 bases). Germline assignment: CDR1 SGHRS and CDR2 YFSETQ. V dropped 7 bases and J dropped 5 bases, with 9 bases sitting between them. This CDR3 region has 11 residues. DNA for the CDR3: TGCGCCAGCCAGGGTGATACTGAAGCTTTCTTT. Amino acids: CASQGDTEAFF.

The chain uses TRBV30 and TRBJ2-2; the D gene is possibly TRBD2 (6 bases). Per germline, CDR1 GTSNPN and CDR2 SVGIG (reference sequence). This CDR3 contains 17 residues. V lost 0 bases and J 0 bases, leaving 14 bases between the germline ends. In DNA form, the CDR3 reads TGTGCCTGGAGTGTAGACAAAGGGGAGGCGAACACCGGGGAGCTGTTTTTT. It yields the protein CAWSVDKGEANTGELFF.

The V gene is TRBV23-1, the J gene TRBJ2-1; 9 bases line up with TRBD1. TRBV23-1 is filed as an ORF, its function uncertain. With V trimmed by 5 bases and J by 3 bases, 14 bases remained unmatched. The CDR3 length is 18 residues. The CDR3 is CASSASQGTGPIYNEQFF. The CDR3, as DNA: TGCGCCAGCAGTGCCTCCCAAGGGACAGGGCCTATCTACAATGAGCAGTTCTTC.

The V and J genes are TRBV7-9 and TRBJ2-7, with 8 nucleotides matching TRBD2. This CDR3 comprises 14 residues. With 5 bases clipped from V and 0 bases from J, the junction kept 3 bases outside the gene matches. CDR1 SEHNR and CDR2 FQNEAQ come from the germline V gene (reference sequence). DNA for the CDR3: TGTGCCAGCAGCATTAGCGGGGACTCCTACGAGCAGTACTTC. Its translation is CASSISGDSYEQYF. Looking up the rest from reference TRBV7-9 and TRBJ2-7 gives the full variable domain: DTGVSQNPRHKITKRGQNVTFRCDPISEHNRLYWYRQTLGQGPEFLTYFQNEAQLEKSRLLSDRFSAERPKGSFSTLEIQRTEQGDSAMYLCASSISGDSYEQYFGPGTRLTVT.